These 31 T cell receptor beta chains originate from one sample sequenced in a study of regulatory T cells in long-lasting Graves disease. Indicated time point: newly diagnosed GD, antithyroid drugs for less than 3 months. From RNA extracted from PBMCs, the TCR library was made. To make TCR beta libraries, researchers used iRepertoire HTBI primers and Arm-PCR of CDR3 regions. TCRdb reprocessed the multiplex PCR reads with MiXCR, giving one entry per CDR3 protein. The sample yields hundreds of thousands of distinct CDR3 sequences, approximately 12% seen once. The data were also submitted as part of a second study, on T cells in Graves' hyperthyroidism and ophthalmopathy.

Sequencing was performed on peripheral blood mononuclear cells (PBMCs), taken at new diagnosis, from a patient treated with antithyroid drugs. The receptor set was obtained from a man under 40 with Graves disease.

This clonotype was picked up a small number of times. The chain employs TRBV18 and TRBJ2-7; D possibly corresponds to TRBD2 (5 bases). The CDR3 loop spans 14 amino acids. Germline CDR1 KGHSH, CDR2 LQKENI. Trimming removed 3 bases at V and 0 bases at J, with 9 bases between. CDR3 in amino acids: CASSPTSYSYEQYF. DNA for the CDR3: TGTGCCAGCTCACCCACTAGTTACTCCTACGAGCAGTACTTC. Looking up the rest from reference TRBV18 and TRBJ2-7 gives the full variable domain: NAGVMQNPRHLVRRRGQEARLRCSPMKGHSHVYWYRQLPEEGLKFMVYLQKENIIDESGMPKERFSAEFPKEGPSILRIQQVVRGDSAAYFCASSPTSYSYEQYFGPGTRLTVT.

This clonotype was counted at least ten times. In DNA form, the CDR3 reads TGTGCCACCAGTGATCTTACAGGGGGCAATGAGCAGTTCTTC. It codes for CATSDLTGGNEQFF. This chain uses TRBV24-1 with TRBJ2-1, with TRBD1 identical over 8 bases. The V segment lost 3 bases and the J segment 6 bases; nucleotides outside the gene matches: 3. Germline V gene sequence: CDR1 KGHDR, CDR2 SFDVKD. The CDR3 totals 14 residues.

This clonotype was counted many times. The CDR3 spells CASMGSSYNEQFF. DNA of the CDR3: TGTGCCAGCATGGGGAGCTCCTACAATGAGCAGTTCTTC. The chain joins TRBV11-2 to TRBJ2-1; D is perhaps TRBD2 (5 bases). V lost 7 bases and J lost 0, with 7 bases in between. CDR1 and CDR2 from the germline V gene are SGHAT and FQNNGV. The length of the CDR3 is 13 residues. The variable domain in full, with the rest retrieved from reference TRBV11-2 and TRBJ2-1, is EAGVAQSPRYKIIEKRQSVAFWCNPISGHATLYWYQQILGQGPKLLIQFQNNGVVDDSQLPKDRFSAERLKGVDSTLKIQPAKLEDSAVYLCASMGSSYNEQFFGPGTRLTVL.

This clonotype came up a few times. The V and J genes are TRBV27 and TRBJ2-3; 9 bases line up with TRBD1. V gave up 10 bases and J gave up 5 bases; unmatched junction bases: 16. Germline V gives CDR1 MNHEY, CDR2 SMNVEV (reference sequence). The CDR3 sequence is 16 residues long. In DNA, the CDR3 is TGTGCCACCTCAGGGGCCCGGACAGGGGATCGAGATACGCAGTATTTT. Translation: CATSGARTGDRDTQYF.

This clonotype came up many times. The chain employs TRBV30 and TRBJ2-5; D gene uncertain. The CDR3 totals 13 residues. Between the trimmed V and J ends, which lost 4 bases and 7 bases, there was a span of 16 bases. Germline V gives CDR1 GTSNPN, CDR2 SVGIG (reference sequence). This CDR3 is CAWMKRTSGTQYF. The CDR3 DNA follows: TGTGCCTGGATGAAAAGGACCTCCGGGACCCAGTACTTC.

This chain links TRBV16 with TRBJ1-6, with no clear D. Germline CDR1 KGHSY, CDR2 FQNENV. The CDR3 runs 11 residues. The V and J ends lost 3 bases and 9 bases respectively, with 3 bases between them. The chain's CDR3 is CASSHGSPLHF. The CDR3 DNA is TGTGCCAGCAGCCACGGTTCACCCCTCCACTTT.

This clonotype appeared many times. The chain couples TRBV12-3 or TRBV12-4 to TRBJ1-3; tentatively, D is TRBD1 (6 bases). Trimming removed 2 bases at V and 5 bases at J, with 10 bases between. The CDR3 consists of 14 residues. CDR3 bases: TGTGCCAGCAGTTTACGGGACATACGAAACACCATATATTTT. Translation: CASSLRDIRNTIYF.

The V gene is TRBV29-1, the J gene TRBJ1-4; possible D gene TRBD1, 5 bases. This CDR3 spans 14 amino acids. Germline V lookup: CDR1 SQVTM, CDR2 ANQGSEA. Trimming cost V 1 base and J 3 bases, with 9 bases left between them. The CDR3 protein is CSVEGGRANEKLFF. As DNA, the CDR3 is TGCAGCGTTGAAGGGGGCAGGGCTAATGAAAAACTGTTTTTT.

This clonotype was detected a few times. This chain connects TRBV6-1 to TRBJ2-2; D is uncertain. Germline V gene lookup returns CDR1 MNHNS and CDR2 SASEGT. V dropped 6 bases and J dropped 1 base, with 12 bases sitting between them. The CDR3 consists of 15 residues. The CDR3: CASSRTARNTGELFF. The CDR3 region has the DNA TGTGCCAGCAGCAGGACCGCCCGGAACACCGGGGAGCTGTTTTTT.

This clonotype was picked up many times. This sequence joins TRBV30 and TRBJ2-3; D gene ambiguous. CDR1 GTSNPN and CDR2 SVGIG come from the germline V gene (reference sequence). This CDR3 is built from 13 residues. Trimming shortened V by 2 bases and J by 6 bases, and 12 bases separated the two germline ends. CDR3 nucleotide sequence: TGTGCCTGGAGTTCCCCCTCTGGGGATACGCAGTATTTT. Residues: CAWSSPSGDTQYF.

This clonotype was detected ten times or more. The J gene is TRBJ2-7, the V gene TRBV11-2; maybe TRBD1 (6 bases). V lost 1 base and J 6 bases, leaving 10 bases between the germline ends. The CDR3 is 13 residues long. CDR1 and CDR2 from the germline V gene are SGHAT and FQNNGV. CDR3 DNA sequence: TGTGCCAGCAGCTTAGTAGGCAGGGGCGAGCAGTACTTC. It is translated as CASSLVGRGEQYF.

Concerning this clonotype itself: Mismatch with germline at one junction end may stem from a read error. This rearrangement joins TRBV12-5 to TRBJ1-4; D is perhaps TRBD1 (5 bases). This CDR3 has 19 amino acids. CDR1 and CDR2 (germline): LGHNT, FRNRAP. CDR3 sequence: CASGPPEGGREDSGRKTVF. CDR3 bases: TGTGCTAGTGGTCCCCCGGAGGGAGGCCGCGAAGACTCAGGGAGAAAAACTGTTTTT.

This clonotype was detected only a few times. V is TRBV6-1 and J is TRBJ1-4, with 8 bases aligning to TRBD1. CDR1 is MNHNS, CDR2 SASEGT, per germline. After removal of 6 bases from V and 5 bases from J, the junction contained 8 bases not matched to a gene. This CDR3 comprises 15 residues. This CDR3 reads CASSQGAGFNEKLFF. CDR3 DNA sequence: TGTGCCAGCAGCCAGGGGGCGGGATTCAATGAAAAACTGTTTTTT.

This rearrangement joins TRBV10-3 to TRBJ1-3, with unresolved D. This CDR3 has 14 amino acids. Germline loops: CDR1 ENHRY, CDR2 SYGVKD. Trimming removed 8 bases from V and 0 bases from J, with 11 bases in between. The CDR3 DNA is TGTGCCATCGACGGGGAGGCCTCTGGAAACACCATATATTTT. Translating it yields CAIDGEASGNTIYF.

This chain joins TRBV7-8 and TRBJ2-1; the D gene is possibly TRBD2 (6 bases). The germline V gene has CDR1 SGHVS and CDR2 FQNEAQ. The CDR3 covers 15 residues. Trimming took off 5 bases at V and 10 bases at J, with 21 bases between the two ends. The DNA of the CDR3 is TGTGCCAGCAGCCCGCCGACGGGGACTCACTACGAGCAGTTCTTC. Its protein is CASSPPTGTHYEQFF.

This clonotype was seen repeatedly, ten times or more. The DNA for the CDR3 is TGCAGTGCTAGTGGCCTATGGGAGGGGGACTACAATGAGCAGTTCTTC. This translates into CSASGLWEGDYNEQFF. The chain couples TRBV20-1 to TRBJ2-1, with D perhaps matching TRBD2 (7 bases). Trimming shortened V by 3 bases and J by 3 bases, and 18 bases separated the two germline ends. This CDR3 spans 16 amino acids. Germline CDR1 and CDR2: DFQATT and SNEGSKA (reference sequence).

This clonotype was recorded many times. The chain links TRBV12-3 or TRBV12-4 to TRBJ2-5, with a tentative D call TRBD1 (6 bases). CDR3 length: 13 residues. Trimming shortened V by 4 bases and J by 5 bases, and 11 bases separated the two germline ends. The CDR3 DNA reads TGTGCCAGCAGTTCGATACAGGGTGAGACCCAGTACTTC. As protein: CASSSIQGETQYF.

A word on this clonotype: This could be a read error, since a much larger clone is one nucleotide away. CDR3 loop: CASSWGAQGQGAAGYTF. CDR3 nucleotide sequence: TGTGCCAGCAGTTGGGGGGCCCAGGGACAGGGGGCCGCTGGCTACACCTTC. The chain combines TRBV6-5 with TRBJ1-2; TRBD1 aligns across 12 bases. V trimming: 4 bases; J trimming: 7 bases; junction bases outside the gene matches: 13. The CDR3 loop spans 17 amino acids. From germline, CDR1 is MNHEY and CDR2 SVGAGI.

This chain connects TRBV16 to TRBJ2-2; a weak D match, TRBD1 (6 bases). The CDR3 loop spans 14 amino acids. Deletions cut 0 bases from V and 6 bases from J, with 8 bases between. Germline V gene data show CDR1 as KGHSY and CDR2 as FQNENV. The CDR3 DNA sequence: TGTGCCAGCAGCCAATCTGGGGGCGCCGGGGAGCTGTTTTTT. This translates into CASSQSGGAGELFF.

At least ten counts were recorded for this clonotype. The V gene is TRBV7-8, the J gene TRBJ2-1; 10 bases are a match to TRBD2. The CDR3 extends over 16 amino acids. The ends lost 6 bases at V and 5 bases at J; junction bases unmatched: 10. CDR1 and CDR2 (germline): SGHVS, FQNEAQ. CDR3 sequence (DNA): TGTGCCAGCAGTCATCTAGCGGGGGAGATTCACAATGAGCAGTTCTTC. Translation gives CASSHLAGEIHNEQFF.

Ten or more counts support this clonotype. This chain joins TRBV29-1 and TRBJ2-7; 13 bases are a match to TRBD2. The J segment lost 4 bases and the V segment lost 6 bases, leaving 9 bases of the junction unmatched. Germline V lookup: CDR1 SQVTM, CDR2 ANQGSEA. This CDR3 is 15 amino acids long. The CDR3 region is CSVAGLAGVVYEQYF. The CDR3 DNA sequence: TGCAGCGTCGCCGGACTAGCGGGAGTAGTATACGAGCAGTACTTC.

With regard to this clonotype: The likely explanation is a read error, given a far larger clone one base away. The chain employs TRBV13 and TRBJ1-2; D not certain. The V gene lost 6 bases and the J gene lost 2 bases, with 22 bases spanning the gap. CDR1 and CDR2 (germline): PRHDT, FYEKMQ (reference sequence). CDR3 size: 17 residues. CDR3 protein: CASSPTQFLQRNYGYTF. The CDR3 DNA is TGTGCCAGCAGTCCGACGCAGTTTCTACAGAGAAACTATGGCTACACCTTC.

This clonotype has ten or more counts. The chain joins TRBV20-1 to TRBJ2-7; D might be TRBD1 or TRBD2, each matching 6 bases. CDR3 length: 14 residues. V lost 3 bases and J lost 3, with 15 bases in between. The V gene's germline CDR1 is DFQATT and CDR2 SNEGSKA (reference sequence). Written as DNA, the CDR3 is TGCAGTGCTAGGCTGGGGGGCCAATACTACGAGCAGTACTTC. Its protein product is CSARLGGQYYEQYF.

This clonotype was observed a few times. The chain recombines TRBV20-1 with TRBJ2-5; a possible D gene is TRBD2 (5 bases). CDR1 is DFQATT and CDR2 is SNEGSKA in the germline V gene (reference sequence). Trimming cost V 3 bases and J 5 bases, with 19 bases left between them. This CDR3 has 15 amino acids. This CDR3 reads CSASSQFYGGETQYF. The CDR3 nucleotides are TGCAGTGCTAGTTCACAGTTTTATGGCGGGGAGACCCAGTACTTC.

The chain joins TRBV15 to TRBJ1-1; D not certain. V was trimmed by 1 base and J by 1 base, leaving 10 bases between them. The germline CDR1 and CDR2 sequences are LNHNV and YYDKDF (reference sequence). The CDR3 runs to 15 residues. CDR3 sequence: CATSRALTGNTEAFF. The CDR3 DNA reads as TGTGCCACCAGCAGAGCTCTTACCGGGAACACTGAAGCTTTCTTT.

In its sample, this clonotype was seen many times. The chain uses TRBV19 and TRBJ2-1; D possibly corresponds to TRBD2 (6 bases). Germline V gives CDR1 LNHDA, CDR2 SQIVND (reference sequence). Trimming stripped 3 bases from V and 6 bases from J, with 9 bases between. The CDR3 extends over 13 amino acids. The chain's CDR3 is CASSITSPNEQFF. The DNA for the CDR3 is TGTGCCAGTAGTATCACTAGCCCCAATGAGCAGTTCTTC.

Many counts were recorded for this clonotype. The chain links TRBV27 to TRBJ2-2; tentatively, D is TRBD2 (5 bases). The length of the CDR3 is 15 residues. The V gene's germline CDR1 is MNHEY and CDR2 SMNVEV (reference sequence). V gave up 5 bases and J gave up 4 bases, with 14 bases separating them. CDR3 sequence reads: CASSPDLGVTGELFF. The CDR3 nucleotides read TGTGCCAGCAGTCCCGACCTCGGGGTCACCGGGGAGCTGTTTTTT.

In this sample, this clonotype turned up many times. This chain links TRBV20-1 with TRBJ2-2; D is tentatively TRBD1 or TRBD2 (5 bases each). Germline values: CDR1 DFQATT, CDR2 SNEGSKA (reference sequence). V was trimmed by 6 bases and J by 1 base, leaving 15 bases between them. This CDR3 is built from 15 residues. The CDR3 DNA reads TGCAGTGCGGGCAGGGACGGTGTGAACACCGGGGAGCTGTTTTTT. Translation: CSAGRDGVNTGELFF.

The chain uses TRBV5-1 and TRBJ2-7, with 7 bases lining up with TRBD2. The CDR3 covers 16 residues. The V gene's germline CDR1 is SGHRS and CDR2 YFSETQ. The V and J ends lost 3 bases and 5 bases, in that order; junction bases with no gene match: 14. This CDR3 reads CASSSGGPGPPHEQYF. The DNA for the CDR3 is TGCGCCAGCAGCTCGGGGGGTCCGGGACCGCCCCACGAGCAGTACTTC.

The chain uses TRBV5-5 and TRBJ2-7; a weak D match, TRBD1 (5 bases). The CDR3 has 14 amino acids. V lost 0 bases, J lost 4 bases, and 11 bases lay in between. Per the germline V gene, CDR1 is SGHKS and CDR2 is YYEKEE (reference sequence). CDR3 bases: TGTGCCAGCAGCTTGGCCTCTAAGGGGTACGAGCAGTACTTC. Translation: CASSLASKGYEQYF.

This clonotype has a count of ten or more. The chain uses TRBV2 and TRBJ1-2; 12 bases line up with TRBD1. Trimming at V came to 3 bases and at J to 8 bases, leaving 4 bases not matched to a gene. CDR1 and CDR2 (germline): SNHLY, FYNNEI. This CDR3 region has 14 residues. CDR3 DNA: TGTGCCAGCAGTGAGGGACAGGGGGCTTGGGGCTACACCTTC. It yields the protein CASSEGQGAWGYTF.